This note documents a single T cell receptor beta chain sequence. J lost 6 bases, V lost 1 base, and 6 bases had no gene match. Germline lookup yields CDR1 SNHLY and CDR2 FYNNEI. There are 15 residues in the CDR3. The data were produced by immunoSEQ multiplex PCR, yet TCRdb's version contains in-frame clones alone and is incomplete. The data hold fewer than 300,000 clones, with around three quarters observed a single time. The data were obtained in a study of blood T cell repertoires in COVID-19. The sample comprised peripheral blood. The V and J genes are TRBV2 and TRBJ2-5, with 9 bases aligning to TRBD2. This receptor was obtained from a woman aged 80 or over with acute or convalescent COVID-19. The CDR3 DNA reads as TGTGCCAGCAGTGAAGAGGGCGGGGGGGCGAAGACCCAGTACTTC. It is translated as CASSEEGGGAKTQYF. The full variable domain, in which reference TRBV2 and TRBJ2-5 provide the parts outside the CDR3, is EPEVTQTPSHQVTQMGQEVILRCVPISNHLYFYWYRQILGQKVEFLVSFYNNEISEKSEIFDDQFSVERPDGSNFTLKIRSTKLEDSAMYFCASSEEGGGAKTQYFGPGTRLLVL.